One sample yielded the 30 T cell receptor beta chains listed below, sequenced in a study of blood T cell repertoires in COVID-19. Generated by immunoSEQ multiplex PCR, the TCRdb table keeps only in-frame clones and is missing some. The table includes nearly 350,000 clones, about nine tenths detected once. Sequenced: peripheral blood. The source of these receptors is a woman in her seventies with COVID-19, enrolled during active disease.

The chain links TRBV7-2 to TRBJ1-2; 12 positions agree with TRBD1. Trimming cost V 7 bases and J 8 bases; bases outside gene matches: 8. This CDR3 has 14 residues. Per germline, CDR1 SGHTA and CDR2 FQGNSA. The CDR3 DNA follows: TGTGCCAGCACCCTAGGGACAGGGGGCCGGGGCTACACCTTC. Encoded protein: CASTLGTGGRGYTF.

This clone showed up just a few times. Here the CDR3 reads CASSLASRTDLNTEAFF. In nucleotides, the CDR3 is TGTGCCAGCAGCTTAGCGTCCCGCACAGATCTAAACACTGAAGCTTTCTTT. The chain joins TRBV7-9 to TRBJ1-1; no clear D. The V end lost 0 bases, the J end lost 2 bases, and 16 bases lay between the germline ends. The germline V gene has CDR1 SEHNR and CDR2 FQNEAQ (reference sequence). The CDR3 spans 17 residues.

The chain links TRBV5-1 to TRBJ1-1; 7 nucleotides match TRBD1. This CDR3 spans 14 amino acids. The junction had 4 bases not matched to a gene; V was cut back by 4 bases and J by 1 base. Germline assignment: CDR1 SGHRS and CDR2 YFSETQ. The CDR3 region is CASSQGTENTEAFF. DNA of the CDR3: TGCGCCAGCAGCCAAGGGACAGAGAACACTGAAGCTTTCTTT.

The table lists this clone with a few counts. V gene TRBV10-3 combines with J gene TRBJ1-4, with 9 positions matching TRBD1. There are 18 residues in the CDR3. V was clipped by 2 bases and J by 7 bases; unmatched bases: 14. Germline values: CDR1 ENHRY, CDR2 SYGVKD. This chain's CDR3 is CAISERSMWDRVGEKLFF. Written as DNA, the CDR3 is TGTGCCATCAGTGAGAGAAGTATGTGGGACAGGGTAGGTGAAAAACTGTTTTTT.

The chain links TRBV7-3 to TRBJ1-6; 10 nucleotides agree with TRBD1. The V gene's germline CDR1 is SGHTA and CDR2 FQGTGA. The CDR3 loop spans 15 amino acids. The V and J ends lost 4 bases and 8 bases, in that order; junction bases with no gene match: 5. The CDR3 DNA reads TGTGCCAGCAGCTCCGGGGGACAGGGGCATTCACCCCTCCACTTT. Amino acids: CASSSGGQGHSPLHF.

The V and J genes are TRBV5-1 and TRBJ1-2; D unresolved. The germline V gene has CDR1 SGHRS and CDR2 YFSETQ. The CDR3 spans 13 residues. V lost 4 bases to trimming and J lost 4 bases, with 11 bases between them. DNA for the CDR3: TGCGCCAGCAGCAGTGAGGGTGCCTATGGCTACACCTTC. Its translation: CASSSEGAYGYTF.

J is TRBJ2-2 and V is TRBV19, with 8 bases that match TRBD2. The CDR3 is 16 amino acids. V trimming: 0 bases; J trimming: 2 bases; junction bases outside the gene matches: 2. Germline V CDR1 and CDR2: LNHDA, SQIVND (reference sequence). The CDR3 DNA is TGTGCCAGTAGTATAGATGGACTAGCTAACACCGGGGAGCTGTTTTTT. This sequence encodes CASSIDGLANTGELFF.

The chain couples TRBV5-4 to TRBJ1-2; 7 bases map to TRBD1. V was clipped by 1 base and J by 8 bases; unmatched bases: 14. Germline V CDR1 and CDR2: SGHNT, YYREEE (reference sequence). The CDR3 is 16 residues long. CDR3 in amino acids: CASSLFVPGGRYGYTF. In DNA form, the CDR3 reads TGTGCCAGCAGCTTGTTTGTCCCAGGGGGTCGATACGGCTACACCTTC.

The chain couples TRBV27 to TRBJ1-2; 8 bases line up with TRBD1. After removal of 4 bases from V and 14 bases from J, the junction contained 9 bases not matched to a gene. Germline V gene sequence: CDR1 MNHEY, CDR2 SMNVEV (reference sequence). This CDR3 comprises 12 residues. The DNA of the CDR3 is TGTGCCAGCAGTTCCTCCTCGGGACAGGCGACCTTC. Translated: CASSSSSGQATF.

The CDR3 coding sequence is TGTGCCAGCAGACAGGGGAACACTGGAAACACCATATATTTT. It specifies CASRQGNTGNTIYF. V usage is TRBV27 and J usage is TRBJ1-3; 7 positions agree with TRBD1. V trimming: 6 bases; J trimming: 2 bases; junction bases outside the gene matches: 4. Germline V lookup: CDR1 MNHEY, CDR2 SMNVEV (reference sequence). The length of the CDR3 is 14 residues.

The chain uses TRBV6-2 or TRBV6-3 and TRBJ2-1, with D possibly TRBD1 on 7 matching bases. This CDR3 comprises 16 residues. V lost 5 bases, J lost 7 bases, and 21 bases lay in between. Germline loops: CDR1 MNHEY, CDR2 SVGEGT. The CDR3 region has the DNA TGTGCCAGCAGTGCTGCCGGGGGAAGGGGGCAGAATGAGCAGTTCTTC. Translated, it gives CASSAAGGRGQNEQFF.

The CDR3 protein is CASSFGQGEGEQYF. The CDR3 nucleotides are TGTGCCAGCAGTTTCGGACAGGGGGAAGGCGAGCAGTACTTC. This chain joins TRBV5-6 and TRBJ2-7; 10 positions match TRBD1. Germline CDR1 and CDR2: SGHDT and YYEEEE. Trimming took 5 bases from V and 6 from J; bases not matched to a gene: 8. CDR3 size: 14 residues.

The chain links TRBV7-2 to TRBJ2-2; no reliable D call. CDR3 length: 15 residues. CDR1 is SGHTA and CDR2 is FQGNSA in the germline V gene. Trimming cost V 6 bases and J 7 bases, with 18 bases left between them. The CDR3 DNA is TGTGCCAGCAGTCCCCAATATCTAGGAAACGGGGAGCTGTTTTTT. Its translation is CASSPQYLGNGELFF.

This clone occurred a few times. The CDR3 here is CASSLPAATNQPQHF. CDR3 in DNA: TGTGCCAGCAGCTTACCTGCGGCAACTAATCAGCCCCAGCATTTT. The V gene is TRBV11-3, the J gene TRBJ1-5, with D unclear. The ends were cut back, 2 bases at V and 4 bases at J, with 12 bases in the middle. The CDR3 is 15 residues long. CDR1 and CDR2 (germline): SGHNT, YENEEA.

The genes are TRBV5-6 and TRBJ2-7; 9 positions match TRBD2. This CDR3 comprises 14 residues. The germline V gene has CDR1 SGHDT and CDR2 YYEEEE. With 0 bases clipped from V and 5 bases from J, the junction kept 3 bases outside the gene matches. The CDR3 DNA reads as TGTGCCAGCAGCTTGGCCGGGACTAGCAACGAGCAGTACTTC. This sequence encodes CASSLAGTSNEQYF.

This clone has only one observation. DNA for the CDR3: TGTGCCAGCGGTCACAGGGGGTATAATGAGCAGTTCTTC. It is translated as CASGHRGYNEQFF. V and J are TRBV11-2 and TRBJ2-1, with 8 positions matching TRBD1. Germline V gene sequence: CDR1 SGHAT, CDR2 FQNNGV. The CDR3 consists of 13 residues. Trimming at V came to 8 bases and at J to 7 bases, leaving 7 bases not matched to a gene. Full variable domain (outside the CDR3, taken from reference TRBV11-2 and TRBJ2-1): EAGVAQSPRYKIIEKRQSVAFWCNPISGHATLYWYQQILGQGPKLLIQFQNNGVVDDSQLPKDRFSAERLKGVDSTLKIQPAKLEDSAVYLCASGHRGYNEQFFGPGTRLTVL.

This clone was recorded once. The J gene is TRBJ1-6, the V gene TRBV5-8; 7 bases agree with TRBD1. Germline CDR1 reads SGHTS; CDR2 reads YDEGEE. The V and J ends lost 2 bases and 10 bases, in that order; junction bases with no gene match: 6. This CDR3 is 14 amino acids long. For the CDR3, the DNA is TGTGCCAGCAGCTTCAGGGGGAACAACTCACCCCTCCACTTT. This codes for CASSFRGNNSPLHF.

This chain uses TRBV14 with TRBJ2-3; D perhaps matches TRBD1 (6 bases). The V and J ends lost 6 bases and 1 base respectively, with 8 bases between them. The CDR3 consists of 13 residues. The germline gives CDR1 SGHDN, CDR2 FVKESK. CDR3 region: CASRRTGTDTQYF. In nucleotides, the CDR3 is TGTGCCAGCAGAAGGACAGGCACAGATACGCAGTATTTT.

This clone has just one count. The rearrangement links TRBV5-1 to TRBJ1-5, with a tentative D call TRBD1 (5 bases). Germline CDR1 is SGHRS and CDR2 is YFSETQ. The CDR3 extends over 16 amino acids. Trimming cost V 4 bases and J 1 base, with 15 bases left between them. The CDR3 sequence: CASSPQPGGSNQPQHF. CDR3 DNA sequence: TGCGCCAGCAGCCCCCAGCCTGGGGGGAGCAATCAGCCCCAGCATTTT. Together with reference TRBV5-1 and TRBJ1-5, the CDR3 gives the full variable domain: KAGVTQTPRYLIKTRGQQVTLSCSPISGHRSVSWYQQTPGQGLQFLFEYFSETQRNKGNFPGRFSGRQFSNSRSEMNVSTLELGDSALYLCASSPQPGGSNQPQHFGDGTRLSIL.

The genes are TRBV19 and TRBJ1-1; D gene ambiguous. Germline values: CDR1 LNHDA, CDR2 SQIVND (reference sequence). Between the trimmed V and J ends, which lost 6 bases and 0 bases, there was a span of 11 bases. The CDR3 consists of 14 residues. CDR3 DNA: TGTGCCAGTAGGGCACCCCGAATGAACACTGAAGCTTTCTTT. This sequence encodes CASRAPRMNTEAFF.

The rearrangement uses TRBV2 and TRBJ2-3; TRBD1 matches at 7 bases. This CDR3 contains 14 residues. Per germline, CDR1 SNHLY and CDR2 FYNNEI. V was pared by 4 bases and J by 1 base, with 2 bases of the junction left unmatched. In nucleotides, the CDR3 is TGTGCCAGCAGTGTAACAGGGGGCACAGATACGCAGTATTTT. This sequence encodes CASSVTGGTDTQYF.

The rearrangement uses TRBV19 and TRBJ1-2, with D possibly TRBD1 on 5 matching bases. Trimming took off 5 bases at V and 4 bases at J, with 20 bases between the two ends. The germline V gene encodes CDR1 LNHDA and CDR2 SQIVND (reference sequence). The CDR3 sequence is 16 residues long. The CDR3 protein is CASSLSGLIRGYGYTF. In DNA, the CDR3 is TGTGCCAGTAGTTTATCAGGGCTCATCCGAGGCTATGGCTACACCTTC. Complete variable domain (other parts from reference TRBV19 and TRBJ1-2): DGGITQSPKYLFRKEGQNVTLSCEQNLNHDAMYWYRQDPGQGLRLIYYSQIVNDFQKGDIAEGYSVSREKKESFPLTVTSAQKNPTAFYLCASSLSGLIRGYGYTFGSGTRLTVV.

This clone was observed a few times. J is TRBJ2-7 and V is TRBV6-2 or TRBV6-3; 14 bases agree with TRBD2. J gave up 9 bases and V 4 bases, and 11 bases lay outside the gene matches. The CDR3 contains 16 residues. Germline V CDR1 and CDR2: MNHEY, SVGEGT. This chain's CDR3 is CASSSGTSGGTTGQYF. The CDR3 DNA follows: TGTGCCAGCAGTTCCGGGACTAGCGGGGGCACCACCGGGCAGTACTTC.

The rearrangement uses TRBV2 and TRBJ2-1; D call uncertain. The germline gives CDR1 SNHLY, CDR2 FYNNEI. The CDR3 has 9 amino acids. V was cut by 0 bases and J by 16 bases, with 4 bases left in between. The CDR3 DNA follows: TGTGCCAGCAGTGAAGCGGGCTTCTTC. Residues: CASSEAGFF.

This rearrangement joins TRBV5-1 to TRBJ1-2; 9 bases are shared with TRBD1. Per germline, CDR1 SGHRS and CDR2 YFSETQ. This CDR3 has 16 amino acids. V trimming: 0 bases; J trimming: 6 bases; junction bases outside the gene matches: 9. As DNA, the CDR3 is TGCGCCAGCAGCTTGGGCGGGACAGGGAGAGAGAATGGCTACACCTTC. This translates into CASSLGGTGRENGYTF.

The chain links TRBV24-1 to TRBJ1-1; TRBD1 aligns across 11 bases. V lost 7 bases to trimming and J lost 6 bases; unmatched junction nucleotides: 6. Germline-derived CDR1 and CDR2 are KGHDR and SFDVKD. There are 14 residues in the CDR3. CDR3 protein: CATSGGQGASEAFF. CDR3 sequence (DNA): TGTGCCACCAGCGGAGGACAGGGGGCCTCTGAAGCTTTCTTT.

The rearrangement uses TRBV28 and TRBJ2-3, with D unresolved. The CDR3 spans 12 residues. Germline assignment: CDR1 MDHEN and CDR2 SYDVKM. V was pared by 3 bases and J by 4 bases, with 5 bases between. The CDR3 nucleotides read TGTGCCAGCAGTTTCTTGTCAGATACGCAGTATTTT. As protein: CASSFLSDTQYF.

The CDR3 nucleotides are TGCGCCAGCAGCCAGCCGGGACAGGGAACCGGGGAGCTGTTTTTT. Encoded protein: CASSQPGQGTGELFF. J is TRBJ2-2 and V is TRBV4-3; 9 bases match TRBD1. With V trimmed by 3 bases and J by 5 bases, 4 bases remained unmatched. Germline values: CDR1 LGHNA, CDR2 YSLEER. The CDR3 spans 15 residues.

Regarding this clone: At the DNA level, this CDR3 is encoded by other sequences in the same sample as well. This sequence joins TRBV5-4 and TRBJ2-5; D uncertain. Germline CDR1 reads SGHNT; CDR2 reads YYREEE (reference sequence). This CDR3 is built from 11 residues. V lost 3 bases, J lost 2 bases, and 2 bases lay in between. CDR3 sequence (DNA): TGTGCCAGCAGCTCACAAGAGACCCAGTACTTC. Protein: CASSSQETQYF.

The chain employs TRBV2 and TRBJ2-1, with 11 bases lining up with TRBD1. The CDR3 consists of 15 residues. Germline V gives CDR1 SNHLY, CDR2 FYNNEI. V lost 6 bases to trimming and J lost 5 bases; unmatched junction nucleotides: 6. The CDR3 is CASRPGTGGHNEQFF. CDR3 coding DNA: TGTGCCAGCAGACCCGGGACAGGGGGACACAATGAGCAGTTCTTC.